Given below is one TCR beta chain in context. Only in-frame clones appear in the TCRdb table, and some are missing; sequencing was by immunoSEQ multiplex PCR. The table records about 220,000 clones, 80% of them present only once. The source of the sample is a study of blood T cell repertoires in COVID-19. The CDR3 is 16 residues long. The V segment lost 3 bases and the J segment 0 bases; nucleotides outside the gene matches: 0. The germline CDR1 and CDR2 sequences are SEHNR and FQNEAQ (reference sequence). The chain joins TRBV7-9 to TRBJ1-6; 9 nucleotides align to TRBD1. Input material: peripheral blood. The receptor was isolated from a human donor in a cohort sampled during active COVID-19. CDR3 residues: CASSLTGGSYNSPLHF. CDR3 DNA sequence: TGTGCCAGCAGCTTGACAGGGGGCTCCTATAATTCACCCCTCCACTTT.